This T cell receptor beta chain was obtained from a study of vaccination effects on CD4 cells after COVID-19. Study details: Expansion with viral peptide pools was applied to antigen-specific CD4+ T cells by the ViraFEST assay prior to sequencing. Every well got a few million PBMC, which were grown with about 9.2 IU/ml IL-2 and 10 ug/ml peptides. Study-level results: Late post-vaccination samples showed marked contraction of infection- and vaccine-induced clones.

Clones were read by immunoSEQ multiplex PCR, and TCRdb kept only the in-frame ones, dropping some. The data show about 51,000 clones, 74% seen once. This CDR3 region has 18 residues. CDR1 is KGHDR and CDR2 is SFDVKD in the germline V gene. V dropped 1 base and J dropped 2; count of bases not matched to a gene: 10. On roughly day 9 of culture, CD4+ T cells were separated out. The person had a PCR-confirmed SARS-CoV-2 infection during March to December 2020. Turning to this clone: Its antigen is currently unknown.

This clonotype was sampled from a human donor who had a prior SARS-CoV-2 infection. Sequenced here: CD4+ T cells from PBMCs cultured without peptide, sampled before COVID-19 vaccination. V gene TRBV24-1 combines with J gene TRBJ2-3, with 8 bases identical to TRBD2. The CDR3 bases are TGTGCCACCAGTGATTTTCGGAAAGCGGGAGCATCCACAGATACGCAGTATTTT. Protein product: CATSDFRKAGASTDTQYF.